One and the same sample provided the 14 T cell receptor beta chains below, sequenced in a study of cytomegalovirus exposure and HLA in healthy donors. Assay: immunoSEQ multiplex PCR; the TCRdb copy retains only in-frame clones and omits some. Of about 150,000 clones listed, about 89% are singletons. Material: PBMCs. The receptors come from a man aged 18 to 29 in good health and CMV-seronegative.

This rearrangement joins TRBV6-1 to TRBJ2-1, with TRBD2 matching 8 bases. Germline V CDR1 and CDR2: MNHNS, SASEGT. The V segment lost 5 bases and the J segment 0 bases; nucleotides outside the gene matches: 15. This CDR3 spans 19 amino acids. CDR3 amino acids: CASSKGVTSGLSSYNEQFF. The CDR3 DNA reads TGTGCCAGCAGTAAAGGGGTAACTAGCGGCCTGAGCTCCTACAATGAGCAGTTCTTC.

V usage is TRBV7-2 and J usage is TRBJ2-7; TRBD2 agrees at 10 bases. CDR3 length: 13 residues. After removal of 6 bases from V and 7 bases from J, the junction contained 6 bases not matched to a gene. Germline values: CDR1 SGHTA, CDR2 FQGNSA. CDR3 loop: CASSQGLAREQYV. CDR3 bases: TGTGCCAGCAGTCAGGGACTAGCGCGTGAGCAGTACGTC.

The V call is TRBV6-5, the J call TRBJ2-7; 8 nucleotides align to TRBD1. Germline CDR1 is MNHEY and CDR2 is SVGAGI. J lost 5 bases, V lost 7 bases, and 10 bases had no gene match. The CDR3 length is 14 residues. The CDR3 region is CASNTQGAYHEQYF. CDR3 in DNA: TGTGCCAGCAATACCCAGGGGGCATATCACGAGCAGTACTTC.

The chain joins TRBV13 to TRBJ2-2, with 11 bases fitting TRBD2. CDR3 size: 16 residues. Germline V gene data show CDR1 as PRHDT and CDR2 as FYEKMQ (reference sequence). V was clipped by 5 bases and J by 4 bases; unmatched bases: 6. CDR3 in DNA: TGTGCCAGCAGCCTCCGTAGCGGGAGGGGCACCGGGGAGCTGTTTTTT. Its protein is CASSLRSGRGTGELFF.

This clone was found once. Here the CDR3 DNA reads TGCGCCAGCAGCCAAGATCGGCGGGGTTACACTGAAGCTTTCTTT. It codes for CASSQDRRGYTEAFF. The chain combines TRBV4-1 with TRBJ1-1; unclear D gene. CDR1 is MGHRA and CDR2 is YSYEKL in the germline V gene. The CDR3 runs to 15 residues. V lost 0 bases, J lost 3 bases, and 11 bases lay in between.

This chain uses TRBV15 with TRBJ2-1; tentative D call: TRBD2 (7 bases). This CDR3 comprises 14 residues. V lost 9 bases and J 9 bases, leaving 21 bases between the germline ends. Germline-derived CDR1 and CDR2 are LNHNV and YYDKDF (reference sequence). The CDR3 is CATSQGGRGREQFF. CDR3 sequence (DNA): TGTGCCACAAGTCAAGGGGGGAGGGGCCGTGAGCAGTTCTTC.

This chain joins TRBV5-1 and TRBJ1-1, with 7 bases that match TRBD1. Losses at the gene ends were 2 bases for V and 5 bases for J; bases not matched to a gene: 9. In germline, CDR1 is SGHRS, CDR2 YFSETQ. The CDR3 runs to 15 residues. CDR3 sequence (DNA): TGCGCCAGCAGCTTCGAAACAGGGGTAAGGACTGAAGCTTTCTTT. Amino acid sequence: CASSFETGVRTEAFF. The variable domain in full, with the rest retrieved from reference TRBV5-1 and TRBJ1-1, is KAGVTQTPRYLIKTRGQQVTLSCSPISGHRSVSWYQQTPGQGLQFLFEYFSETQRNKGNFPGRFSGRQFSNSRSEMNVSTLELGDSALYLCASSFETGVRTEAFFGQGTRLTVV.

The chain uses TRBV29-1 and TRBJ2-5; 11 nucleotides align to TRBD2. Losses at the gene ends were 3 bases for V and 4 bases for J; bases not matched to a gene: 4. This CDR3 has 14 residues. In germline, CDR1 is SQVTM, CDR2 ANQGSEA. The CDR3 nucleotides read TGCAGCGTTGACCCTAGCGGGAGGTTAGAGACCCAGTACTTC. Protein sequence: CSVDPSGRLETQYF.

This clone came up once. CDR3 in amino acids: CASSERLRSGGFTDTQYF. CDR3 nucleotides: TGTGCCAGCAGTGAACGGCTGCGGTCAGGGGGTTTCACAGATACGCAGTATTTT. The chain has TRBV6-1 and TRBJ2-3; 7 nucleotides align to TRBD1. The germline CDR1 and CDR2 sequences are MNHNS and SASEGT. J lost 2 bases, V lost 2 bases, and 13 bases had no gene match. The CDR3 covers 18 residues.

This sequence joins TRBV19 and TRBJ1-2; tentative D call: TRBD1 (5 bases). V gave up 5 bases and J gave up 0 bases, with 13 bases separating them. Germline CDR1 LNHDA, CDR2 SQIVND (reference sequence). The CDR3 loop spans 15 amino acids. DNA for the CDR3: TGTGCCAGTAGTGTCCAACAGGAAGCTAACTATGGCTACACCTTC. Translating gives CASSVQQEANYGYTF.

This CDR3 is CASSQTDTQYF. CDR3 coding DNA: TGTGCCAGCAGCCAAACTGATACGCAGTATTTT. The chain uses TRBV11-2 and TRBJ2-3, with D unclear. CDR3 size: 11 residues. Germline V gene data show CDR1 as SGHAT and CDR2 as FQNNGV. V gave up 5 bases and J gave up 6 bases, with 6 bases separating them.

The rearrangement joins TRBV5-1 to TRBJ1-2; D call uncertain. Deletions cut 5 bases from V and 5 bases from J, with 7 bases between. Germline V gene lookup returns CDR1 SGHRS and CDR2 YFSETQ. The length of the CDR3 is 11 residues. CDR3 sequence reads: CASSSEYGYTF. In nucleotides, the CDR3 is TGCGCCAGCAGTTCCGAGTATGGCTACACCTTC.

J is TRBJ1-3 and V is TRBV18, with D hard to call. V gave up 2 bases and J gave up 4 bases, with 6 bases separating them. The CDR3 consists of 13 residues. Germline V gives CDR1 KGHSH, CDR2 LQKENI. The CDR3 here is CASSPAQGNTIYF. CDR3 bases: TGTGCCAGCTCACCAGCCCAGGGAAACACCATATATTTT.

As for this clone: Other DNA sequences in this sample translate to the same CDR3. The V and J genes are TRBV20-1 and TRBJ2-5; D call uncertain. The CDR3 consists of 11 residues. The V gene's germline CDR1 is DFQATT and CDR2 SNEGSKA (reference sequence). V lost 0 bases and J 5 bases, leaving 4 bases between the germline ends. The CDR3 sequence is CSARDRETQYF. In DNA form, the CDR3 reads TGCAGTGCTAGAGATCGGGAGACCCAGTACTTC.